A selection of T cell receptor beta chains follows, all from one sample in a study of shared clonotypes between healthy human individuals. Method: immunoSEQ multiplex PCR; TCRdb's copy keeps in-frame clones and lacks some. The data hold 2 million to 2.5 million clones, with roughly 95% observed a single time. The material sequenced was naive CD4+ T cells sorted from blood. The receptors were sampled from a man aged 18 to 30 in good health. The CDR3 runs from the conserved cysteine through the conserved F or W. A D gene is named only where the DNA matches it firmly. Clone size is not always given. Where it is, it says once, few, many or a class for expanded clones.

clone_size	d_call	v_call	j_call	cdr3_nt	cdr3_aa
NA	NA	TRBV7-3	TRBJ1-1	TGTGCCAGCAGCTTACAGGGGTTGAACACTGAAGCTTTCTTT	CASSLQGLNTEAFF
NA	NA	TRBV30	TRBJ2-2	TGTGCCTTGACGGGTTTCGGGGAGCTGTTTTTT	CALTGFGELFF
NA	NA	TRBV15	TRBJ2-3	TGTGCCACCAGCAGAGATATGGCTAGCGTCGAGGGAGATACGCAGTATTTT	CATSRDMASVEGDTQYF
NA	TRBD2	TRBV28	TRBJ2-5	TGTGCCAGCAGTCCTTGGGGGGGAAGCCAAGAGACCCAGTACTTC	CASSPWGGSQETQYF
NA	NA	TRBV6-5	TRBJ2-3	TGTGCCAGCACGAGGGGTAGGACAGATACGCAGTATTTT	CASTRGRTDTQYF
NA	NA	TRBV11-2	TRBJ2-7	TGTGCCAGCAGCTTTTCGAGGATGTTCCCCTACGAGCAGTACTTC	CASSFSRMFPYEQYF
NA	NA	TRBV25-1	TRBJ2-2	TGTGCCAGCAGTAAGAGTGAAACCGGGGAGCTGTTTTTT	CASSKSETGELFF
once	TRBD1	TRBV18	TRBJ1-3	TGTGCCAGCTCACCACCGACAGGGGCCTCTGGAAACACCATATATTTT	CASSPPTGASGNTIYF
NA	TRBD2	TRBV4-3	TRBJ2-1	TGCGCCAGCAGCCAAGGACTAGCGGGAGGGTACAGCTCCTACAATGAGCAGTTCTTC	CASSQGLAGGYSSYNEQFF
NA	NA	TRBV7-9	TRBJ1-6	TGTGCCAGCAGCTTCCAGAATAATTCACCCCTCCACTTT	CASSFQNNSPLHF
once	NA	TRBV18	TRBJ2-7	TGTGCCAGCTCCCTAGTTTTGAGCTGGGGCTCGGGCGAGCAGTACTTC	CASSLVLSWGSGEQYF
NA	NA	TRBV10-3	TRBJ2-2	TGTGCCATCAGTGAGAATATCAACACCGGGGAGCTGTTTTTT	CAISENINTGELFF
NA	NA	TRBV7-3	TRBJ2-1	TGTGCCAGCAGCTTACTGGCTGGACCATACAATGAGCAGTTCTTC	CASSLLAGPYNEQFF
NA	NA	TRBV7-2	TRBJ2-3	TGTGCCAGCAGCACCTCCCCTCGCACAGATACGCAGTATTTT	CASSTSPRTDTQYF
once	TRBD2	TRBV7-2	TRBJ2-5	TGTGCCAGCAGACCGACTAGCGGGAGGGTAGAGACCCAGTACTTC	CASRPTSGRVETQYF
NA	NA	TRBV5-8	TRBJ1-5	TGTGCCAGCAGCTTGGGTGACAACCTGAGCAATCAGCCCCAGCATTTT	CASSLGDNLSNQPQHF
NA	TRBD2	TRBV5-1	TRBJ2-1	TGCGCCAGCAGCTTGGGTAGCGGGATGGGGGATGAGCAGTTCTTC	CASSLGSGMGDEQFF
NA	TRBD1	TRBV4-3	TRBJ1-3	TGCGCCAGCAGCCAACACACCCCCGACAGGGTCCAGGCTGGAAACACCATATATTTT	CASSQHTPDRVQAGNTIYF
NA	NA	TRBV19	TRBJ2-7	TGTGCCAGTAGTATAAGAGGGGATGGGTTCGAGCAGTACTTC	CASSIRGDGFEQYF
NA	NA	TRBV7-2	TRBJ2-1	TGTGCCAGCAGCTCGGGTGGGGGGAATGAGCAGTTCTTC	CASSSGGGNEQFF
NA	NA	TRBV5-6	TRBJ1-3	TGTGCCAGCAGCTTGGCCTTAATTCGGAACACCATATATTTT	CASSLALIRNTIYF
NA	NA	TRBV28	TRBJ1-2	TGTGCCAGCAGTTTAGAAGTGGGCTACACCTTC	CASSLEVGYTF
NA	TRBD1	TRBV14	TRBJ1-2	TGTGCCAGCAGCCTCCAGGGGGAACTCTATGGCTACACCTTC	CASSLQGELYGYTF
NA	NA	TRBV27	TRBJ2-1	TGTGCCAGCAGTTTATCCCAGGTCTTCAATGAGCAGTTCTTC	CASSLSQVFNEQFF
NA	NA	TRBV7-9	TRBJ1-1	TGTGCCAGCAGCTCTGACAGTCGCACTGAAGCTTTCTTT	CASSSDSRTEAFF
NA	NA	TRBV21-1	TRBJ2-3	TGTGCCAGCAGAGGGGAATACGATACGCAGTATTTT	CASRGEYDTQYF
NA	TRBD2	TRBV6-6	TRBJ2-5	TGTGCCAGCAGCAGCGGGGTCCAGGGCAGAGGAGAGACCCAGTACTTC	CASSSGVQGRGETQYF
NA	TRBD2	TRBV7-2	TRBJ2-3	TGTGCCAGCAGCTGGGGCGGGCGGGGGATATTCACAGATACGCAGTATTTT	CASSWGGRGIFTDTQYF
NA	NA	TRBV5-6	TRBJ1-1	TGTGCCAGCAGCTATGTGGGGGTGGCTGAAGCTTTCTTT	CASSYVGVAEAFF
NA	NA	TRBV6-1	TRBJ1-3	TGTGCCAGCAGAGCAGGGACTGGAAACACCATATATTTT	CASRAGTGNTIYF
once	TRBD1	TRBV5-1	TRBJ2-7	TGCGCCAGCTCCCTTCAGGGGGCGGCCTACGAGCAGTACTTC	CASSLQGAAYEQYF
NA	NA	TRBV5-6	TRBJ1-6	TGTGCCAGCAGCTTGGCCGGAGGCAATTCACCCCTCCACTTT	CASSLAGGNSPLHF
NA	NA	TRBV27	TRBJ1-1	TGTGCCAGCAGTTTTTTAGGGACGGGGAACACTGAAGCTTTCTTT	CASSFLGTGNTEAFF
NA	TRBD1	TRBV7-9	TRBJ2-7	TGTGCCAGCAGCTCCCGGGACAGGGTCGACGAGCAGTACTTC	CASSSRDRVDEQYF
once	TRBD2	TRBV7-2	TRBJ2-7	TGTGCCAGCAGCTTAAAACAGGGACTAGCACTTTACGAGCAGTACTTC	CASSLKQGLALYEQYF
NA	NA	TRBV6-7	TRBJ2-5	TGTGCCAGCGGGACCGGAAAAGGGACCCAGTACTTC	CASGTGKGTQYF
NA	TRBD1	TRBV27	TRBJ2-7	TGTGCCAGCAGTTTCTCCGGGACAGACTACTACGAGCAGTACTTC	CASSFSGTDYYEQYF
NA	NA	TRBV28	TRBJ1-5	TGTGCCAGCAGCTTCACGGGTTATAGCAATCAGCCCCAGCATTTT	CASSFTGYSNQPQHF
NA	NA	TRBV5-1	TRBJ1-3	TGCGCCAGCAGCTTGGAAGGAAGCTCTGGAAACACCATATATTTT	CASSLEGSSGNTIYF